Below, 2 T cell receptor beta chains from the same sample are listed, as sequenced in a study of CD8 T cells in Susac syndrome. With random hexamers, about 0.45 to 1 ug RNA was reverse transcribed. TCRdb re-called the immunoSEQ multiplex PCR reads with MiXCR, one entry per CDR3 protein. The repertoire holds over 150,000 distinct CDR3 sequences, with roughly 92% as singletons. The specimen was CD4+ T cells from PBMCs. Receptors were obtained from a human donor with multiple sclerosis.

The chain carries TRBV28 and TRBJ2-1; 11 bases line up with TRBD2. The CDR3 runs 15 residues. The ends lost 3 bases at V and 4 bases at J; junction bases unmatched: 2. CDR1 is MDHEN and CDR2 is SYDVKM in the germline V gene. The CDR3 DNA reads as TGTGCCAGCAGTTTTAGCGGGGGGGAGTACAATGAGCAGTTCTTC. Translated, it gives CASSFSGGEYNEQFF.

The chain couples TRBV30 to TRBJ1-4, with no clear D. Germline CDR1 and CDR2: GTSNPN and SVGIG (reference sequence). The V end was cut by 4 bases, the J end by 8 bases, with 11 bases between. This CDR3 has 12 amino acids. The CDR3 coding sequence is TGTGCCTGGACCTCAGGAGCAGAAAAACTGTTTTTT. It codes for CAWTSGAEKLFF.